A single sample gave rise to the 26 T cell receptor beta chains below, sequenced in a study of CD8+ T cells in alopecia areata. Treatment in this sample: oral pan-JAK inhibitor, 5-10 mg twice daily. Isolated RNA was reverse transcribed into cDNA used as the sequencing template. Produced via immunoSEQ multiplex PCR; TCRdb's table is partial and in-frame only. The repertoire includes 250,000 to 300,000 clones, roughly 50% of them detected once, and under 2% sits in the top ten. This specimen consisted of CD4+ T cells sorted from blood, obtained at week 24, from a patient treated with tofacitinib. The origin of the receptors is a human donor with alopecia areata.

V is TRBV28 and J is TRBJ1-5, with D perhaps matching TRBD1 (5 bases). Trimming took 5 bases from V and 6 from J, leaving 11 bases between them. This CDR3 comprises 13 residues. Germline loops: CDR1 MDHEN, CDR2 SYDVKM. The chain's CDR3 is CASSAGTSQPQHF. As DNA, the CDR3 is TGTGCCAGCAGTGCCGGGACCTCTCAGCCCCAGCATTTT.

This clone was counted between two and nine times. The chain couples TRBV28 to TRBJ2-7; D is uncertain. The CDR3 loop spans 12 amino acids. The germline CDR1 and CDR2 sequences are MDHEN and SYDVKM. Deletions cut 5 bases from V and 7 bases from J, with 12 bases between. In DNA form, the CDR3 reads TGTGCCAGCAGTATACAGTACGTGGAGCAGTACTTC. Protein sequence: CASSIQYVEQYF.

The CDR3 coding sequence is TGTGCCAGCAGTCCTAGATCGCAGTTTCCGACCCAGTACTTC. It specifies CASSPRSQFPTQYF. The chain employs TRBV6-1 and TRBJ2-5, with D unresolved. The CDR3 totals 14 residues. Trimming cost V 5 bases and J 7 bases, with 17 bases left between them. CDR1 is MNHNS, CDR2 SASEGT, per germline.

The rearrangement uses TRBV19 and TRBJ1-2; D is ambiguous. CDR1 is LNHDA, CDR2 SQIVND, per germline (reference sequence). The V end lost 3 bases, the J end lost 4 bases, and 12 bases lay between the germline ends. The CDR3 covers 14 residues. DNA of the CDR3: TGTGCCAGTAGTATCCCGTACAGCGTCTATGGCTACACCTTC. Residues: CASSIPYSVYGYTF.

The chain has TRBV4-3 and TRBJ2-7; perhaps TRBD2 as D (6 bases). The germline gives CDR1 LGHNA, CDR2 YSLEER. This CDR3 spans 14 amino acids. V gave up 5 bases and J gave up 3 bases, with 14 bases separating them. The CDR3 DNA sequence: TGCGCCAGCAGCTCAAGCCGGGGGAACTACGAGCAGTACTTC. Protein product: CASSSSRGNYEQYF.

This clone was counted only a few times. V and J are TRBV5-1 and TRBJ2-5, with D perhaps TRBD2 (5 bases). The CDR3 is 13 amino acids. Germline V gene sequence: CDR1 SGHRS, CDR2 YFSETQ. Between the trimmed V and J ends, which lost 2 bases and 5 bases, there was a span of 10 bases. The CDR3 region is CASSFTGGETQYF. CDR3 DNA sequence: TGCGCCAGCAGCTTCACGGGCGGGGAGACCCAGTACTTC.

The chain recombines TRBV29-1 with TRBJ2-3, with 7 positions matching TRBD1. V was clipped by 6 bases and J by 3 bases; unmatched bases: 15. Germline CDR1 and CDR2: SQVTM and ANQGSEA. This CDR3 comprises 16 residues. The CDR3 nucleotides read TGCAGCGTCGATGGTTTACAGGGGAAGAAAACAGATACGCAGTATTTT. This sequence encodes CSVDGLQGKKTDTQYF.

This rearrangement joins TRBV25-1 to TRBJ1-5; 7 bases line up with TRBD1. Germline CDR1 reads MGHDK; CDR2 reads SYGVNS. This CDR3 contains 14 residues. Losses at the gene ends were 2 bases for V and 3 bases for J; bases not matched to a gene: 1. The CDR3 spells CASSETGVNQPQHF. Here the CDR3 DNA reads TGTGCCAGCAGTGAAACAGGGGTCAATCAGCCCCAGCATTTT.

The table lists this clone with a few counts. The rearrangement uses TRBV13 and TRBJ2-5, with TRBD2 identical over 8 bases. The CDR3 has 17 amino acids. The germline CDR1 and CDR2 sequences are PRHDT and FYEKMQ (reference sequence). J lost 1 base, V lost 3 bases, and 10 bases had no gene match. DNA for the CDR3: TGTGCCAGCAGCTTCTACCGAGGACTAGCAAGCCAAGAGACCCAGTACTTC. It specifies CASSFYRGLASQETQYF.

Only a few counts were recorded for this clone. This rearrangement joins TRBV7-2 to TRBJ2-5, with TRBD2 matching over 14 bases. V gave up 5 bases and J gave up 3 bases; unmatched junction bases: 8. The CDR3 loop spans 17 amino acids. Germline values: CDR1 SGHTA, CDR2 FQGNSA. The CDR3 reads CASSGRLAGGSEETQYF. In DNA, the CDR3 is TGTGCCAGCAGCGGGAGACTAGCGGGGGGGTCCGAAGAGACCCAGTACTTC.

This chain uses TRBV6-9 with TRBJ2-4; 8 nucleotides align to TRBD1. Unmatched junction bases numbered 11, after V lost 7 bases and J lost 0 bases. This CDR3 is built from 17 residues. Germline V gene data show CDR1 as MNHGY and CDR2 as SVAAGI. The DNA for the CDR3 is TGTGCCAGCAAAAGGACAGGACAGGGTCTAGCCAAAAACATTCAGTACTTC. Its translation: CASKRTGQGLAKNIQYF.

The chain couples TRBV5-6 to TRBJ1-6; a possible D gene is TRBD1 (5 bases). The germline V and J ends were trimmed by 1 base and 7 bases, with 12 bases remaining between them. The CDR3 spans 15 residues. The germline gives CDR1 SGHDT, CDR2 YYEEEE. DNA for the CDR3: TGTGCCAGCAGCTTGATAGGGGTAGGGAATTCACCCCTCCACTTT. This translates into CASSLIGVGNSPLHF.

The chain carries TRBV29-1 and TRBJ2-7, with TRBD1 as a possible D gene (5 bases). V lost 4 bases, J lost 0 bases, and 13 bases lay in between. Germline lookup yields CDR1 SQVTM and CDR2 ANQGSEA. The CDR3 runs to 14 residues. The CDR3 DNA reads TGCAGCGTTGCAGGGCAACCCTTCTCCTACGAGCAGTACTTC. It is translated as CSVAGQPFSYEQYF.

The chain uses TRBV5-1 and TRBJ2-5; 7 positions match TRBD1. The junction had 5 bases not matched to a gene; V was cut back by 4 bases and J by 5 bases. The CDR3 has 13 amino acids. The germline CDR1 and CDR2 sequences are SGHRS and YFSETQ. The CDR3, as DNA: TGCGCCAGCAGCCGACAGGGTGATGAGACCCAGTACTTC. It specifies CASSRQGDETQYF. The full variable domain, completed using reference TRBV5-1 and TRBJ2-5, is KAGVTQTPRYLIKTRGQQVTLSCSPISGHRSVSWYQQTPGQGLQFLFEYFSETQRNKGNFPGRFSGRQFSNSRSEMNVSTLELGDSALYLCASSRQGDETQYFGPGTRLLVL.

The CDR3 bases are TGCAGCGTTGATCCAGGGGGTGGCGTACAAGAGACCCAGTACTTC. Translation gives CSVDPGGGVQETQYF. The gene calls are TRBV29-1 and TRBJ2-5, with 7 nucleotides matching TRBD1. Germline V gene sequence: CDR1 SQVTM, CDR2 ANQGSEA. Trimming cost V 3 bases and J 2 bases; bases outside gene matches: 9. This CDR3 is built from 15 residues.

Only one count was recorded for this clone. The gene calls are TRBV4-1 and TRBJ1-2; the D gene is possibly TRBD1 (6 bases). Germline V gives CDR1 MGHRA, CDR2 YSYEKL. The CDR3 has 14 residues. V gave up 0 bases and J gave up 7 bases, with 12 bases separating them. The CDR3 nucleotides are TGCGCCAGCAGCCAAGATCGACAGGCCCGTGGCTACACCTTC. This encodes CASSQDRQARGYTF.

The CDR3, as DNA: TGCGCCAGCAGCTTGGAAGGCTCAGGGGGAGAGACCCAGTACTTC. Amino acids: CASSLEGSGGETQYF. This chain joins TRBV5-1 and TRBJ2-5; 7 bases are shared with TRBD1. V trimming: 0 bases; J trimming: 4 bases; junction bases outside the gene matches: 6. The CDR3 is 15 residues long. The V gene's germline CDR1 is SGHRS and CDR2 YFSETQ.

The chain has TRBV6-5 and TRBJ1-6; tentatively, D is TRBD1 (5 bases). V gave up 5 bases and J gave up 9 bases, with 17 bases separating them. This CDR3 region has 15 residues. Per germline, CDR1 MNHEY and CDR2 SVGAGI. The CDR3 spells CASSRQLLGVSPLHF. CDR3 coding DNA: TGTGCCAGCAGTAGACAGCTTCTGGGGGTTTCACCCCTCCACTTT.

V and J are TRBV5-6 and TRBJ2-5, with D perhaps matching TRBD1 or TRBD2 (6 bases each). The CDR3 is 14 residues long. Trimming took 2 bases from V and 5 from J, leaving 13 bases between them. Per the germline V gene, CDR1 is SGHDT and CDR2 is YYEEEE. The chain's CDR3 is CASSFTGGGETQYF. CDR3 sequence (DNA): TGTGCCAGCAGCTTTACCGGGGGCGGTGAGACCCAGTACTTC.

The V call is TRBV6-4, the J call TRBJ2-3; unclear D gene. The length of the CDR3 is 14 residues. From germline, CDR1 is MRHNA and CDR2 SNTAGT. V lost 0 bases and J 0 bases, leaving 4 bases between the germline ends. The CDR3 DNA is TGTGCCAGCAGTGACTCTATTAGCACAGATACGCAGTATTTT. It is translated as CASSDSISTDTQYF.

This clone was detected only a few times. This chain links TRBV25-1 with TRBJ2-6; 7 bases align to TRBD1. The CDR3 extends over 16 amino acids. With 6 bases clipped from V and 0 bases from J, the junction kept 5 bases outside the gene matches. Germline loops: CDR1 MGHDK, CDR2 SYGVNS. The CDR3: CASSDRVSSGANVLTF. The CDR3 DNA reads as TGTGCCAGCAGCGACAGGGTCAGCTCTGGGGCCAACGTCCTGACTTTC.

The table lists this clone with a few counts. V usage is TRBV14 and J usage is TRBJ2-7; possibly TRBD1 for D (6 bases). The CDR3 contains 13 residues. Germline CDR1 reads SGHDN; CDR2 reads FVKESK. V lost 3 bases, J lost 1 base, and 7 bases lay in between. As DNA, the CDR3 is TGTGCCAGCAGCCAGGGACAATCCTACGAGCAGTACTTC. Translation gives CASSQGQSYEQYF.

This clone was counted a few times. V and J are TRBV6-6 and TRBJ2-5, with 9 bases aligning to TRBD2. The J call is doubtful: the DNA matches TRBJ2-7 better. The CDR3 totals 14 residues. Looked up from germline, CDR1 is MNHNY and CDR2 is SVGAGI (reference sequence). The CDR3 nucleotides read TGTGCCAGCACAACTAGCGGGTGGAACTACGAGCAGTACTTC. As protein: CASTTSGWNYEQYF.

The chain links TRBV9 to TRBJ2-1; D is possibly TRBD2 (5 bases). In germline, CDR1 is SGDLS, CDR2 YYNGEE. Trimming cost V 0 bases and J 0 bases, with 10 bases left between them. CDR3 length: 16 residues. CDR3 nucleotide sequence: TGTGCCAGCAGCGTAGGGCCGGGGAGCTCCTACAATGAGCAGTTCTTC. Its translation: CASSVGPGSSYNEQFF.

This chain uses TRBV2 with TRBJ2-6, with D possibly being TRBD1 (6 bases). The CDR3 is 15 amino acids. Germline V lookup: CDR1 SNHLY, CDR2 FYNNEI. Trimming pared 5 bases from V and 4 bases from J, leaving 12 bases between. DNA for the CDR3: TGTGCCAGCAGTCTTGCAGGGGCCGGGGCCAACGTCCTGACTTTC. Encoded protein: CASSLAGAGANVLTF.

This clone was counted a few times. This chain uses TRBV30 with TRBJ2-1, with D hard to call. The V gene lost 6 bases and the J gene lost 6 bases, with 9 bases spanning the gap. The CDR3 spans 11 residues. The V gene's germline CDR1 is GTSNPN and CDR2 SVGIG (reference sequence). The CDR3 spells CACLLGNEQFF. CDR3 in DNA: TGTGCCTGCCTGCTAGGCAATGAGCAGTTCTTC.